These 15 T cell receptor beta chains were all obtained from the same sample, sequenced in a study of T cell repertoires in cytomegalovirus infection. TCRdb reprocessed the reads with MiXCR, giving one entry per CDR3 protein. This sample has approximately 300,000 distinct CDR3 sequences, with 20% to 25% found just once. For these receptors, no antigen is known. The material was cultured PBMCs, obtained from culture after CMV antigen stimulation. These receptors were collected from a human donor in good health (CMV status not recorded). Some clones in this sample may be carry-over from other donors' samples.

The chain carries TRBV29-1 and TRBJ2-1; TRBD2 might be the D (6 bases). V was clipped by 7 bases and J by 4 bases, with 11 bases between them. Germline-derived CDR1 and CDR2 are SQVTM and ANQGSEA. This CDR3 contains 12 residues. CDR3 sequence (DNA): TGCAGCGGCGAGGCGGGGTACAATGAGCAGTTCTTC. This translates into CSGEAGYNEQFF.

On this clonotype: Because it lacks the conserved phenylalanine or tryptophan at the end, this CDR3 is likely a read error. This chain links TRBV7-9 with TRBJ2-1; 7 bases line up with TRBD2. This CDR3 has 15 residues. With V trimmed by 0 bases and J by 6 bases, 5 bases remained unmatched. CDR1 SEHNR and CDR2 FQNEAQ come from the germline V gene (reference sequence). CDR3 nucleotides: TGTGCCAGCAGCTTAGCGGCGGGAGTCCCCAATGAGCAGTTCATC. Its protein is CASSLAAGVPNEQFI.

J is TRBJ2-3 and V is TRBV7-2, with 9 bases aligning to TRBD2. CDR3 length: 14 amino acids. J was trimmed by 6 bases and V by 2 bases; bases with no gene match: 3. Germline CDR1 and CDR2: SGHTA and FQGNSA. The CDR3 region is CASSLLAGMDTQYF. The DNA of the CDR3 is TGTGCCAGCAGCTTACTAGCGGGAATGGATACGCAGTATTTT.

The rearrangement joins TRBV5-1 to TRBJ2-1; weak D call: TRBD2 (6 bases). The CDR3 extends over 15 amino acids. Germline CDR1 and CDR2: SGHRS and YFSETQ. V was trimmed by 5 bases and J by 4 bases, leaving 16 bases between them. The CDR3 DNA reads as TGCGCCAGCAGTGTCAGGCAGGGAGGATACAATGAGCAGTTCTTC. Translation: CASSVRQGGYNEQFF.

The chain employs TRBV24-1 and TRBJ2-1; possible D gene TRBD2, 5 bases. Germline assignment: CDR1 KGHDR and CDR2 SFDVKD. This CDR3 region has 18 residues. With 3 bases removed from V and 5 bases from J, the gap between germline ends came to 22 bases. As DNA, the CDR3 is TGTGCCACCAGTGATCCCTATGGTCGAGGGTTGAACCACAATGAGCAGTTCTTC. Translation: CATSDPYGRGLNHNEQFF.

V usage is TRBV12-3 or TRBV12-4 and J usage is TRBJ1-3, with no clear D. This CDR3 is built from 16 residues. V lost 0 bases to trimming and J lost 4 bases, with 13 bases between them. CDR3 in DNA: TGTGCCAGCAGTTTAGCGAAACCCCTCGGGGGAAACACCATATATTTT. It translates to CASSLAKPLGGNTIYF.

This chain uses TRBV6-6 with TRBJ2-7; perhaps D is TRBD1 or TRBD2 (7 bases each). Germline-derived CDR1 and CDR2 are MNHNY and SVGAGI (reference sequence). CDR3 size: 15 residues. V dropped 5 bases and J dropped 0 bases, with 14 bases sitting between them. CDR3 in amino acids: CASSPGGGASYEQYV. The CDR3 region has the DNA TGTGCCAGCAGTCCAGGGGGGGGAGCCTCCTACGAGCAGTACGTC.

V gene TRBV28 combines with J gene TRBJ2-1, with 9 bases that match TRBD2. The CDR3 is 16 amino acids. Germline CDR1 is MDHEN and CDR2 is SYDVKM. V trimming: 3 bases; J trimming: 4 bases; junction bases outside the gene matches: 7. The CDR3 here is CASSFSLAGRYNEQFF. CDR3 in DNA: TGTGCCAGCAGTTTTTCCCTAGCGGGGCGATACAATGAGCAGTTCTTC. The whole variable domain, remainder taken from reference TRBV28 and TRBJ2-1, is DVKVTQSSRYLVKRTGEKVFLECVQDMDHENMFWYRQDPGLGLRLIYFSYDVKMKEKGDIPEGYSVSREKKERFSLILESASTNQTSMYLCASSFSLAGRYNEQFFGPGTRLTVL.

Ten or more counts support this clonotype. The V call is TRBV7-9, the J call TRBJ2-5; 14 nucleotides line up with TRBD2. This CDR3 has 15 amino acids. V was clipped by 5 bases and J by 8 bases; unmatched bases: 7. The germline CDR1 and CDR2 sequences are SEHNR and FQNEAQ (reference sequence). CDR3 protein: CASSPGLAGESTQYF. In nucleotides, the CDR3 is TGTGCCAGCAGCCCGGGACTAGCGGGAGAGAGCACCCAGTACTTC.

This clonotype has only one observation. The CDR3 sequence: CASSRLRGAPNTEAFF. The CDR3 DNA follows: TGTGCCAGCAGTCGTCTAAGAGGGGCACCTAACACTGAAGCTTTCTTT. The V call is TRBV2, the J call TRBJ1-1; D may be TRBD1 (5 bases). The V gene lost 5 bases and the J gene lost 2 bases, with 18 bases spanning the gap. This CDR3 is 16 amino acids long. CDR1 is SNHLY, CDR2 FYNNEI, per germline.

J is TRBJ1-2 and V is TRBV15; D not resolved. In germline, CDR1 is LNHNV, CDR2 YYDKDF (reference sequence). The V and J ends lost 0 bases and 6 bases respectively, with 8 bases between them. This CDR3 spans 13 amino acids. Here the CDR3 reads CATSRDVGNGYTF. The CDR3 nucleotides are TGTGCCACCAGCAGAGATGTGGGGAATGGCTACACCTTC. The full variable domain, completed using reference TRBV15 and TRBJ1-2, is DAMVIQNPRYQVTQFGKPVTLSCSQTLNHNVMYWYQQKSSQAPKLLFHYYDKDFNNEADTPDNFQSRRPNTSFCFLDIRSPGLGDTAMYLCATSRDVGNGYTFGSGTRLTVV.

V and J are TRBV6-6 and TRBJ2-6; 11 nucleotides match TRBD1. From germline, CDR1 is MNHNY and CDR2 SVGAGI (reference sequence). After removal of 10 bases from V and 0 bases from J, the junction contained 2 bases not matched to a gene. CDR3 length equals 15 residues. The DNA of the CDR3 is TGTGCCATTGGACAGGGGGCCTCTGGGGCCAACGTCCTGACTTTC. Translation: CAIGQGASGANVLTF.

This clonotype was picked up many times. The V gene is TRBV7-6, the J gene TRBJ1-2; perhaps TRBD1 as D (5 bases). CDR3 length equals 13 residues. Trimming stripped 2 bases from V and 5 bases from J, with 9 bases between. Germline values: CDR1 SGHVS, CDR2 FNYEAQ. The CDR3 region is CASSLSGGYGYTF. The DNA for the CDR3 is TGTGCCAGCAGCTTATCCGGGGGTTATGGCTACACCTTC.

In its sample, this clonotype was seen many times. This rearrangement joins TRBV7-2 to TRBJ1-6; D is uncertain. Germline CDR1 reads SGHTA; CDR2 reads FQGNSA. The V and J ends lost 2 bases and 9 bases respectively, with 11 bases between them. There are 14 residues in the CDR3. CDR3 amino acids: CASSLWAKGSPLHF. DNA of the CDR3: TGTGCCAGCAGCTTATGGGCGAAAGGTTCACCCCTCCACTTT.

This clonotype was observed a handful of times. The rearrangement joins TRBV2 to TRBJ2-2; D is unresolved. In germline, CDR1 is SNHLY, CDR2 FYNNEI. The CDR3 covers 11 residues. Trimming stripped 4 bases from V and 6 bases from J, with 3 bases between. The DNA for the CDR3 is TGTGCCAGCAGTGTAGCCGGGGAGCTGTTTTTT. It codes for CASSVAGELFF.